This T cell receptor beta chain is from a study of blood T cell repertoires in COVID-19. This clone was observed once. As originally analysed: The authors estimated nucleated cell counts from reference gene primer amplification. Clones were sequenced by immunoSEQ multiplex PCR, and TCRdb holds only the in-frame ones, with some missing. V and J calls and clone size follow that table, whereas D and trimming were derived from the DNA. The sample has about 99,000 clones, roughly nine tenths seen once. The CDR3 is 15 residues long. CDR1 MNHEY and CDR2 SMNVEV come from the germline V gene (reference sequence). V was shortened by 7 bases and J by 3 bases, with 19 bases between the two germline ends.

Material for sequencing was peripheral blood. The TCR was taken from a human donor in a cohort sampled during active COVID-19. The genes are TRBV27 and TRBJ2-7; D is possibly TRBD2 (5 bases). CDR3: CASTLQTTRDYEQYF. In DNA form, the CDR3 reads TGTGCCAGCACCCTCCAGACTACCAGAGACTACGAGCAGTACTTC.